Listed below are T cell receptor beta chains from one sample, sequenced in a study of shared clonotypes between healthy human individuals. Profiling relied on immunoSEQ multiplex PCR, and the TCRdb table lists in-frame clones only, not all of them. In the table there are approximately 470,000 clones, around 73% of which are singletons. Sample: PBMCs. These receptor sequences come from a woman aged 40 to 55 in good health. Some clones in this sample may be carry-over from other donors' samples. The CDR3 runs from the conserved cysteine through the conserved F or W. The order of the fields is V gene, D gene, clone size, J gene, CDR3 protein, CDR3 DNA. The D gene is left open where the match is weak. Size tells how often a clone was seen (once, few, many) or the class of an expanded clone, and some rows leave it out.

>TRBV6-1|TRBD1|NA|TRBJ2-7
CASSGSDRVSIEQYF
TGTGCCAGCAGTGGCTCGGACAGGGTCTCTATCGAGCAGTACTTC
>TRBV10-2|NA|NA|TRBJ1-2
CASSEGPGIYGYTF
TGCGCCAGCAGTGAAGGCCCCGGGATCTATGGCTACACCTTC
>TRBV5-6|TRBD2|NA|TRBJ2-1
CASSLAAAGGYNEQFF
TGTGCCAGCAGCTTGGCCGCAGCGGGAGGGTACAATGAGCAGTTCTTC
>TRBV6-6|TRBD1|few|TRBJ2-7
CASSYWGQSTSYEQYF
TGTGCCAGCAGTTACTGGGGACAGTCGACCTCCTACGAGCAGTACTTC
>TRBV30|NA|NA|TRBJ2-7
CAWSEGPYEQYF
TGTGCCTGGAGTGAGGGACCCTACGAGCAGTACTTC
>TRBV30|TRBD1|NA|TRBJ1-2
CAWSATGTGYGYTF
TGTGCCTGGAGTGCGACAGGGACGGGCTATGGCTACACCTTC
>TRBV7-3|NA|NA|TRBJ2-5
CASSRGTQETQYF
TGTGCCAGCAGCCGCGGGACCCAAGAGACCCAGTACTTC
>TRBV5-6|TRBD1|NA|TRBJ2-5
CASSGTGGETQYF
TGTGCCAGCAGCGGGACAGGGGGTGAGACCCAGTACTTC
>TRBV19|TRBD1|NA|TRBJ2-3
CASSRTGGTDTQYF
TGTGCCAGTAGTCGGACAGGGGGAACAGATACGCAGTATTTT
>TRBV2|NA|NA|TRBJ2-5
CASSDLYFQETQYF
TGTGCCAGCAGTGATCTTTATTTCCAAGAGACCCAGTACTTC
>TRBV4-1|NA|NA|TRBJ2-7
CASSPKPPWLTTSYEQYF
TGCGCCAGCAGCCCTAAGCCGCCGTGGCTAACCACGTCCTACGAGCAGTACTTC
>TRBV7-9|TRBD2|NA|TRBJ2-7
CAGEIAGGREQYF
TGTGCCGGAGAAATAGCGGGAGGCCGGGAGCAGTACTTC
>TRBV19|NA|NA|TRBJ1-5
CASTATGHQPQHF
TGTGCCAGTACTGCGACAGGTCATCAGCCCCAGCATTTT
>TRBV12-5|NA|NA|TRBJ2-2
CASGLVSGRVTGELFF
TGTGCTAGTGGTTTGGTATCCGGGCGGGTAACCGGGGAGCTGTTTTTT
>TRBV5-1|TRBD1|NA|TRBJ2-5
CASGPITGGLETQYF
TGCGCCAGCGGACCAATCACAGGGGGCTTAGAGACCCAGTACTTC
>TRBV4-2|NA|NA|TRBJ1-3
CASSQDRAGQVVGNTIYF
TGTGCCAGCAGCCAAGATCGGGCAGGGCAGGTGGTGGGAAACACCATATATTTT
>TRBV28|NA|NA|TRBJ2-7
CASRDNHYEQYF
TGTGCCAGCAGGGACAACCACTACGAGCAGTACTTC
>TRBV2|NA|many|TRBJ2-7
CASRGQTPYEQYF
TGTGCCAGCAGGGGGCAAACACCCTACGAGCAGTACTTC
>TRBV4-1|NA|NA|TRBJ1-1
CASSPFQGVGPEAFF
TGCGCCAGCAGCCCATTTCAGGGAGTTGGTCCTGAAGCTTTCTTT
>TRBV10-3|TRBD2|NA|TRBJ2-5
CAISELAGGLLETQYF
TGTGCCATCAGTGAGTTAGCGGGAGGCTTATTAGAGACCCAGTACTTC
>TRBV7-3|NA|NA|TRBJ1-1
CASSFSLNTEAFF
TGTGCCAGCAGCTTCTCACTGAACACTGAAGCTTTCTTT
>TRBV7-9|TRBD1|NA|TRBJ2-7
CASSSRDRFEQYF
TGTGCCAGCAGCTCCAGGGACAGGTTCGAGCAGTACTTC
>TRBV25-1|TRBD1|NA|TRBJ1-5
CASSEEWDRVKQPQHF
TGTGCCAGCAGTGAGGAATGGGACAGGGTCAAACAGCCCCAGCATTTT
>TRBV4-2|TRBD1|NA|TRBJ2-7
CASSHYYKTGVTYEQYF
TGTGCCAGCAGCCACTACTATAAGACAGGGGTGACCTACGAGCAGTACTTC
>TRBV5-8|TRBD2|NA|TRBJ2-5
CASSLAIFGLAGEETQYF
TGTGCCAGCAGCTTGGCCATCTTTGGACTAGCGGGAGAGGAGACCCAGTACTTC
>TRBV19|TRBD1|NA|TRBJ2-5
CASSRGQGIETQYF
TGTGCCAGTAGTAGAGGACAGGGGATTGAGACCCAGTACTTC
>TRBV11-2|NA|NA|TRBJ2-1
CASSSLRGGTGEQFF
TGTGCCAGCAGCTCCCTTCGTGGCGGAACGGGTGAGCAGTTCTTC
>TRBV6-4|NA|NA|TRBJ2-3
CASSDSGGPADTQYF
TGTGCCAGCAGTGACTCGGGCGGGCCCGCAGATACGCAGTATTTT
>TRBV28|NA|once|TRBJ2-7
CASSLQSPVAREQYF
TGTGCCAGCAGTTTACAGAGTCCGGTGGCGAGGGAGCAGTACTTC
>TRBV27|NA|NA|TRBJ1-5
CASSFQSNQPQHF
TGTGCCAGCAGTTTCCAGTCGAATCAGCCCCAGCATTTT
>TRBV6-1|TRBD1|NA|TRBJ1-3
CASSWDRASGNTIYF
TGTGCCAGCAGTTGGGACAGGGCTTCTGGAAACACCATATATTTT
>TRBV28|TRBD2|NA|TRBJ2-1
CASSFVGGSSYNEQFF
TGTGCCAGCAGTTTTGTCGGCGGGAGTAGCTACAATGAGCAGTTCTTC
>TRBV11-2|NA|NA|TRBJ2-7
CASSRTPYEQYF
TGTGCCAGCAGCCGAACCCCCTACGAGCAGTACTTC
>TRBV19|TRBD1|NA|TRBJ1-2
CASSIFRTGAYGYTF
TGTGCCAGTAGTATCTTTAGGACAGGGGCCTATGGCTACACCTTC
>TRBV19|NA|NA|TRBJ1-5
CASSTGARGPQHF
TGTGCCAGTAGTACCGGCGCTCGGGGGCCCCAGCATTTT
>TRBV20-1|NA|once|TRBJ2-7
CSPYYSYEQYF
TGCAGTCCTTACTACTCCTACGAGCAGTACTTC
>TRBV27|NA|NA|TRBJ2-3
CASSFGVGTDTQYF
TGTGCCAGCAGTTTTGGAGTGGGCACAGATACGCAGTATTTT
>TRBV2|NA|NA|TRBJ2-1
CASTKRALQNNEQFF
TGTGCCAGCACTAAAAGAGCCCTTCAGAACAATGAGCAGTTCTTC
>TRBV18|TRBD2|once|TRBJ2-2
CASSPPLFSGRSAGELFF
TGTGCCAGCTCACCACCGCTTTTTAGCGGGAGATCGGCCGGGGAGCTGTTTTTT
>TRBV29-1|NA|once|TRBJ2-4
CSVVIGNPLAKNIQYF
TGCAGCGTTGTCATCGGGAACCCACTAGCCAAAAACATTCAGTACTTC
>TRBV11-2|NA|NA|TRBJ1-2
CASSLADLNYGYTF
TGTGCCAGCAGCTTAGCAGATCTCAACTATGGCTACACCTTC
>TRBV5-4|TRBD2|NA|TRBJ2-3
CASSRGLAGAGDTQYF
TGTGCCAGCAGCCGAGGACTAGCGGGAGCAGGAGATACGCAGTATTTT
>TRBV7-2|TRBD2|NA|TRBJ2-7
CASSLGLAAYYEQYF
TGTGCCAGCAGCTTAGGACTAGCGGCTTACTACGAGCAGTACTTC
>TRBV28|TRBD1|NA|TRBJ1-5
CASSPPRTGVANQPQHF
TGTGCCAGCAGTCCCCCCCGGACAGGAGTAGCCAATCAGCCCCAGCATTTT
>TRBV27|NA|NA|TRBJ2-4
CASRQTPAAKNIQYF
TGTGCCAGCAGACAGACCCCCGCGGCCAAAAACATTCAGTACTTC
>TRBV7-3|NA|NA|TRBJ2-7
CASSFALEGREQYF
TGTGCCAGCAGCTTCGCCCTAGAGGGTCGGGAGCAGTACTTC
>TRBV7-6|NA|few|TRBJ1-6
CASSSQGHSPLHF
TGTGCCAGCAGCTCCCAGGGTCACTCACCCCTCCACTTT
>TRBV6-5|NA|many|TRBJ1-5
CASSYSTGYSNQPQHF
TGTGCCAGCAGTTACTCGACAGGCTATAGCAATCAGCCCCAGCATTTT
>TRBV10-3|NA|NA|TRBJ1-3
CAISKGAMQTNTIYF
TGTGCCATCAGTAAAGGGGCCATGCAGACTAACACCATATATTTT
>TRBV19|TRBD2|NA|TRBJ2-7
CASSTQLAGASGEQYF
TGTGCCAGTAGTACCCAACTAGCGGGAGCTTCCGGCGAGCAGTACTTC